The 9 T cell receptor beta chains below all came from one sample that was sequenced in a study of blood T cell repertoires in COVID-19. Assay used: immunoSEQ multiplex PCR; TCRdb lists only in-frame clones, some missing. In the table there are about 300,000 clones, 85% to 90% of which are singletons. The sequenced sample consisted of peripheral blood. The receptors here all came from a woman in her 30s with COVID-19, enrolled during active disease.

The V call is TRBV2, the J call TRBJ1-6, with TRBD1 identical over 8 bases. J was trimmed by 10 bases and V by 3 bases; bases with no gene match: 2. The germline gives CDR1 SNHLY, CDR2 FYNNEI. The CDR3 spans 13 residues. CDR3 nucleotide sequence: TGTGCCAGCAGTGACAGGACAGGGTCACCCCTCCACTTT. Its protein is CASSDRTGSPLHF.

This chain uses TRBV5-5 with TRBJ2-7; D is perhaps TRBD1 (6 bases). Trimming shortened V by 2 bases and J by 3 bases, and 12 bases separated the two germline ends. The CDR3 has 14 amino acids. The germline V gene has CDR1 SGHKS and CDR2 YYEKEE (reference sequence). The CDR3 here is CASSFRDTRYEQYF. The CDR3, as DNA: TGTGCCAGCAGCTTCCGGGACACTCGCTACGAGCAGTACTTC.

V is TRBV28 and J is TRBJ2-5, with TRBD2 matching over 9 bases. CDR1 is MDHEN and CDR2 is SYDVKM in the germline V gene. This CDR3 is built from 18 residues. V dropped 2 bases and J dropped 2; count of bases not matched to a gene: 12. The CDR3 here is CASSLNLGLAFSQETQYF. The CDR3 nucleotides are TGTGCCAGCAGTTTAAACCTGGGACTAGCCTTTTCTCAAGAGACCCAGTACTTC.

A remark on this clone: The same CDR3 also results from other DNA sequences found in this sample. CDR3 nucleotides: TGCGCCAGCAGCTTGACGGGAAATCAGCCCCAGCATTTT. Its protein is CASSLTGNQPQHF. This chain joins TRBV5-1 and TRBJ1-5; D is unclear. This CDR3 comprises 13 residues. CDR1 and CDR2 (germline): SGHRS, YFSETQ. The V and J ends lost 1 base and 4 bases respectively, with 6 bases between them.

The chain is built from TRBV10-3 and TRBJ2-3; 10 bases are a match to TRBD1. The germline gives CDR1 ENHRY, CDR2 SYGVKD. Trimming removed 11 bases from V and 1 base from J; junction bases left unmatched: 6. The CDR3 consists of 14 residues. Written as DNA, the CDR3 is TGTGCCGCCGCCGGGACAGGGGGCACAGATACGCAGTATTTT. Translating gives CAAAGTGGTDTQYF.

In this sample, this clone turned up a few times. The chain combines TRBV6-5 with TRBJ1-4, with D possibly matching TRBD1 (6 bases). Germline values: CDR1 MNHEY, CDR2 SVGAGI. This CDR3 comprises 15 residues. Trimming stripped 6 bases from V and 7 bases from J, with 18 bases between. In nucleotides, the CDR3 is TGTGCCAGCAGGGAGTACAGGGATATAGGTGAAAAACTGTTTTTT. Translation gives CASREYRDIGEKLFF.

The V gene is TRBV7-9, the J gene TRBJ1-1; TRBD1 aligns across 10 bases. V dropped 5 bases and J dropped 4; count of bases not matched to a gene: 10. The CDR3 length is 16 residues. Germline V gives CDR1 SEHNR, CDR2 FQNEAQ (reference sequence). The CDR3 sequence: CASSQLTGTGVTEAFF. The CDR3 DNA sequence: TGTGCCAGCAGCCAGTTAACCGGGACAGGGGTCACTGAAGCTTTCTTT. The full variable domain, completed using reference TRBV7-9 and TRBJ1-1, is DTGVSQNPRHKITKRGQNVTFRCDPISEHNRLYWYRQTLGQGPEFLTYFQNEAQLEKSRLLSDRFSAERPKGSFSTLEIQRTEQGDSAMYLCASSQLTGTGVTEAFFGQGTRLTVV.

This clone was found a few times. The gene calls are TRBV2 and TRBJ2-1; 8 positions agree with TRBD1. The CDR3 covers 15 residues. The trim removed 8 bases at V and 0 bases at J, leaving 6 bases unmatched. CDR1 and CDR2 from the germline V gene are SNHLY and FYNNEI. CDR3 sequence: CASDGQGISYNEQFF. The CDR3 coding sequence is TGTGCCAGCGACGGACAGGGAATCTCCTACAATGAGCAGTTCTTC. The whole variable domain, filled in from reference TRBV2 and TRBJ2-1, reads EPEVTQTPSHQVTQMGQEVILRCVPISNHLYFYWYRQILGQKVEFLVSFYNNEISEKSEIFDDQFSVERPDGSNFTLKIRSTKLEDSAMYFCASDGQGISYNEQFFGPGTRLTVL.

The chain joins TRBV2 to TRBJ2-6, with a possible D match to TRBD1 (6 bases). With 3 bases removed from V and 2 bases from J, the gap between germline ends came to 17 bases. The CDR3 spans 18 residues. Germline CDR1 is SNHLY and CDR2 is FYNNEI. The CDR3 nucleotides read TGTGCCAGCAGTGAGGGACACCCCGTTGCCACTGGGGCCAACGTCCTGACTTTC. Protein sequence: CASSEGHPVATGANVLTF.